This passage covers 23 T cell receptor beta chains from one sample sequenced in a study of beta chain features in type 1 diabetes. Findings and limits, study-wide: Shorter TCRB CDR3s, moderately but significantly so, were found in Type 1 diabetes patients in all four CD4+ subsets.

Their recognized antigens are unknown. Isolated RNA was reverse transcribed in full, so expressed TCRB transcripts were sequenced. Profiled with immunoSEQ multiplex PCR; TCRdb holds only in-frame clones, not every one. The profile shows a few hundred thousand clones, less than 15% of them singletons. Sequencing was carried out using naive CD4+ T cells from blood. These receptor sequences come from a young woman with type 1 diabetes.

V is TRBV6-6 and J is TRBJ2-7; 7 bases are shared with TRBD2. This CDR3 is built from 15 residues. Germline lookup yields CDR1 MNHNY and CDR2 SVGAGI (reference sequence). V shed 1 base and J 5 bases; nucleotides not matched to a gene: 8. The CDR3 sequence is CASSYLVAGVNEQYF. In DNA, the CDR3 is TGTGCCAGCAGTTACTTGGTGGCGGGAGTCAACGAGCAGTACTTC.

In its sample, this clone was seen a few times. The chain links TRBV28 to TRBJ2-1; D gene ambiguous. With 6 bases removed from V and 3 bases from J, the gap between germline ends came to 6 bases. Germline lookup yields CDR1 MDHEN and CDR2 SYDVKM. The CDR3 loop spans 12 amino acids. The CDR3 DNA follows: TGTGCCAGCAGCCTAATCTACAATGAGCAGTTCTTC. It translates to CASSLIYNEQFF.

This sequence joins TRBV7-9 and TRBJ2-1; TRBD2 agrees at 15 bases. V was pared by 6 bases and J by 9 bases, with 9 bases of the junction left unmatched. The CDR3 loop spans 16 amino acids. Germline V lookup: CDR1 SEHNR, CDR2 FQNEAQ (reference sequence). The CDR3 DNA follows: TGTGCCAGCAGTTTCGGACTAGCGGGAGGGCCGGGTGAGCAGTTCTTC. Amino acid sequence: CASSFGLAGGPGEQFF.

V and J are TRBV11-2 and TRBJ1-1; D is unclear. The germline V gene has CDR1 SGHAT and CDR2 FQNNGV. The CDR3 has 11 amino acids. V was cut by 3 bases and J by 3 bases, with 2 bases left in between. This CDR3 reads CASSFDTEAFF. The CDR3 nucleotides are TGTGCCAGCAGCTTCGACACTGAAGCTTTCTTT.

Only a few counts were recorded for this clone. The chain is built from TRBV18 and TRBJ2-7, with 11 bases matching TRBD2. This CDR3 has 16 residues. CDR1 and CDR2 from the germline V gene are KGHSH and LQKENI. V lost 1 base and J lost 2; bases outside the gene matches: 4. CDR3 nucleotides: TGTGCCAGCTCACCACAACTAGCGGGAGTCACCTACGAGCAGTACTTC. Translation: CASSPQLAGVTYEQYF.

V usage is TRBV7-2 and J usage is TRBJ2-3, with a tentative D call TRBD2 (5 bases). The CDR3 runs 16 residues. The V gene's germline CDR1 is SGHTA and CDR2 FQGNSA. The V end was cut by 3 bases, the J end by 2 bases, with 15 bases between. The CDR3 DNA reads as TGTGCCAGCAGCTTGGGCCCCGGGGATTTCACAGATACGCAGTATTTT. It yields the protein CASSLGPGDFTDTQYF.

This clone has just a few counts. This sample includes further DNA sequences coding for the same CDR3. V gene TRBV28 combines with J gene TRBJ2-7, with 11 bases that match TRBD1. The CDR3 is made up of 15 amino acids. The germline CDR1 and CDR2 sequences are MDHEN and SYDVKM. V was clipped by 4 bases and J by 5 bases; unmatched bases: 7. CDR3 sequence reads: CASSSSGQGAHEQYF. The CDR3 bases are TGTGCCAGCAGTTCCAGTGGACAGGGGGCTCACGAGCAGTACTTC.

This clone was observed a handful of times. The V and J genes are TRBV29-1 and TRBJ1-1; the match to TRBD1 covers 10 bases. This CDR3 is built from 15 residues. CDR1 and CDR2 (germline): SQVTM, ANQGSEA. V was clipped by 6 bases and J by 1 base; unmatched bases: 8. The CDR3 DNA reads TGCAGCGTGGAGGGACAGGGGTCTCCGAACACTGAAGCTTTCTTT. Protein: CSVEGQGSPNTEAFF.

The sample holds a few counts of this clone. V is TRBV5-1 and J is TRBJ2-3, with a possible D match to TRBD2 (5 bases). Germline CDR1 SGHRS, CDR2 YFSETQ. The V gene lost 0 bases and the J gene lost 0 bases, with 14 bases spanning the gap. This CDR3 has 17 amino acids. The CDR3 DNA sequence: TGCGCCAGCAGCTTGGTATATCGGACTCCTAGCACAGATACGCAGTATTTT. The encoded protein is CASSLVYRTPSTDTQYF.

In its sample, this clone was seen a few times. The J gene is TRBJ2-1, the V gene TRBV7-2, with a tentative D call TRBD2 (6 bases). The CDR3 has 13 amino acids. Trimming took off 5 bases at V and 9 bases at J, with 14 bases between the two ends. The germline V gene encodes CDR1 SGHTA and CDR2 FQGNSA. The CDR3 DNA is TGTGCCAGCAGCCCGGAGGGCGTGGGTGAGCAGTTCTTC. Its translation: CASSPEGVGEQFF.

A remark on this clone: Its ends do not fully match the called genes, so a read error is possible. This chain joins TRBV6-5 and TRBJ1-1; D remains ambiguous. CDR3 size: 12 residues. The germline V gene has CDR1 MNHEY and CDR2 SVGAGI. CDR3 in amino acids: CASSYYDAEAFF. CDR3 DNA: TGTGCCAGCAGTTACTACGATGCTGAGGCTTTCTTT.

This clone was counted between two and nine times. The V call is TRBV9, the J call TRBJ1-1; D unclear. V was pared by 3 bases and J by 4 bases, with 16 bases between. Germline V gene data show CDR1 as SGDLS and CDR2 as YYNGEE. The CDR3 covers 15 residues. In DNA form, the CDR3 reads TGTGCCAGCAGCGGCCTAATGGGAGGGTTCACTGAAGCTTTCTTT. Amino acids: CASSGLMGGFTEAFF.

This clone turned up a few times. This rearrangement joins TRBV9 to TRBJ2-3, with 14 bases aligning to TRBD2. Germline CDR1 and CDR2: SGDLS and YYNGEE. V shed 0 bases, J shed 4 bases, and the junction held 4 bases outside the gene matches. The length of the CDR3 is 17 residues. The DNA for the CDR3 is TGTGCCAGCAGCGTAGGACTAGCGGGAGGGGGCCCAGATACGCAGTATTTT. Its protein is CASSVGLAGGGPDTQYF.

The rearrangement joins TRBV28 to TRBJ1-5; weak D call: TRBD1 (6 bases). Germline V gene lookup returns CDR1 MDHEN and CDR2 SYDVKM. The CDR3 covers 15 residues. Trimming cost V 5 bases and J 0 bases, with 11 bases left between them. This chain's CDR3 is CASSHRDNSNQPQHF. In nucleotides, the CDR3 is TGTGCCAGCAGTCACCGGGACAATAGCAATCAGCCCCAGCATTTT.

In DNA form, the CDR3 reads TGTGCCTGGAAAGCGGGAGGGCCGAACATTCAGTACTTC. Translating it yields CAWKAGGPNIQYF. The chain couples TRBV30 to TRBJ2-4, with TRBD2 matching over 10 bases. CDR1 and CDR2 from the germline V gene are GTSNPN and SVGIG (reference sequence). CDR3 length equals 13 residues. The J segment lost 7 bases and the V segment lost 4 bases, leaving 4 bases of the junction unmatched. The entire variable domain, with the rest obtained from reference TRBV30 and TRBJ2-4, is as follows: SQTIHQWPATLVQPVGSPLSLECTVEGTSNPNLYWYRQAAGRGLQLLFYSVGIGQISSEVPQNLSASRPQDRQFILSSKKLLLSDSGFYLCAWKAGGPNIQYFGAGTRLSVL.

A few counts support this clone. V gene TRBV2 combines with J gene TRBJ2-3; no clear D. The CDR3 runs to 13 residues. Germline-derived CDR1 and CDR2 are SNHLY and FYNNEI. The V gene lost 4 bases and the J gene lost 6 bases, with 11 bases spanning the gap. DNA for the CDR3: TGTGCCAGCAGTGCCCGGCCAGGCGATACGCAGTATTTT. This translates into CASSARPGDTQYF.

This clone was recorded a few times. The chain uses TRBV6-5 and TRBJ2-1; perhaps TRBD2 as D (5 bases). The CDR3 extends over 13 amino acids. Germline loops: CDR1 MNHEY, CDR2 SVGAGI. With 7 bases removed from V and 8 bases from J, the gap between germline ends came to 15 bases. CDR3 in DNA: TGTGCCAGCATAGGGCGAGGGAAGCATGAGCAGTTCTTC. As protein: CASIGRGKHEQFF.

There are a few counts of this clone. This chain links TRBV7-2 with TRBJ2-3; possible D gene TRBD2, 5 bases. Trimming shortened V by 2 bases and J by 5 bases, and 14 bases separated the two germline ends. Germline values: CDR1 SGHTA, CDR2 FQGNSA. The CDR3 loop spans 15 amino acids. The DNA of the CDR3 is TGTGCCAGCAGCTTACCGGGGTGGCACCAAGATACGCAGTATTTT. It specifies CASSLPGWHQDTQYF.

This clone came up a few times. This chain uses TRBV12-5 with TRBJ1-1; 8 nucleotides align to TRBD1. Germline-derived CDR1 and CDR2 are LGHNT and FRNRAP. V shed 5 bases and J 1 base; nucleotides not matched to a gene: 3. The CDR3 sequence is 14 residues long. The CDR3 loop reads CASGPDRGNTEAFF. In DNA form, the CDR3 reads TGTGCTAGTGGTCCCGACAGGGGGAACACTGAAGCTTTCTTT.

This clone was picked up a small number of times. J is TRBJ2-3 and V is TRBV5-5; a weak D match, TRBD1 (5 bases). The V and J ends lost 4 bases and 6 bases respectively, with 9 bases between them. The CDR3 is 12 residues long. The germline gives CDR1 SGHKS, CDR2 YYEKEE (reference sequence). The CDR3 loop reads CASSQGLDTQYF. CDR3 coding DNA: TGTGCCAGCAGCCAGGGTTTGGATACGCAGTATTTT.

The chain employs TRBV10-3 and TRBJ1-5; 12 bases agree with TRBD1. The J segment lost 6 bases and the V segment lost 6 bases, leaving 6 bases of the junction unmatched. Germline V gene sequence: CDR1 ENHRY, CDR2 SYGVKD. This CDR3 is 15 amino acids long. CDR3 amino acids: CAISPGQGAGQPQHF. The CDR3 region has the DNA TGTGCCATCAGCCCGGGACAGGGGGCTGGTCAGCCCCAGCATTTT.

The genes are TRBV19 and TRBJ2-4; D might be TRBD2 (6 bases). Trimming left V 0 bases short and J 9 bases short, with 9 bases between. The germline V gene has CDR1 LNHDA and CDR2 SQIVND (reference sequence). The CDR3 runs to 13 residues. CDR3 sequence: CASSIEGLSIQYF. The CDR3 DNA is TGTGCCAGTAGTATAGAGGGACTCAGCATTCAGTACTTC.

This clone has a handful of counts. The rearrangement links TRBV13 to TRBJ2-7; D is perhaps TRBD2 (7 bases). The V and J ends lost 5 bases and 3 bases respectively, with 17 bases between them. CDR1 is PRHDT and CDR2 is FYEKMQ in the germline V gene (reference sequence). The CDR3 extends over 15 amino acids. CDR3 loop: CASSMGTGGHYEQYF. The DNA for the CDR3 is TGTGCCAGCAGCATGGGGACCGGGGGGCACTACGAGCAGTACTTC.